This T cell receptor (beta chain) was found in a study of CD8 T cells in ankylosing spondylitis. Study-level results: Ankylosing spondylitis blood appeared to be characterized by a TCR beta motif of under 10 highly homologous variants. Earlier literature documents some of the motif variants in reactive arthritis synovial fluid and blood. The study looked at matched synovial fluid samples from ankylosing spondylitis patients. Disease-linked clones were reported to be significantly enriched there.

Trimming left V 3 bases short and J 2 bases short, with 17 bases between. There are 15 residues in the CDR3. Germline loops: CDR1 DFQATT, CDR2 SNEGSKA (reference sequence). A note on this clonotype: The antigen remains undetermined.

MiXCR, applied by TCRdb to the 5' RACE reads, yields one record per CDR3 protein. The repertoire includes 350,000 to 400,000 distinct CDR3 sequences, 20% of them detected once, and around 14% sits in the top ten. The rearrangement uses TRBV20-1 and TRBJ2-7, with D possibly being TRBD1 (6 bases). The sample was blood, either unsorted or a sorted T cell fraction (not recorded which). The TCR was taken from a male donor with ankylosing spondylitis or in good health (not recorded which). CDR3 sequence (DNA): TGCAGTGCTAGGGACAGTCAAGGCTACGCCTACGAGCAGTACTTC. Amino acid sequence: CSARDSQGYAYEQYF.